This paragraph reports one T cell receptor (beta chain). Generated by immunoSEQ multiplex PCR, the TCRdb table keeps only in-frame clones and is missing some. Of over 450,000 clones in the sample, 89% were seen once. The germline V and J ends were trimmed by 2 bases and 2 bases, with 6 bases remaining between them. CDR3 length: 13 amino acids. Looked up from germline, CDR1 is LNHDA and CDR2 is SQIVND (reference sequence). Treatment indicated: approximately 18 received Ad26.COV2.S at low or high dose, single or two shots; about 5 received placebo; per-sample allocation not given. Collection of samples fell on day 63 after the first vaccine or placebo injection. The sample originates from a study of Ad26.COV2.S vaccination and SARS-CoV-2 variants.

V gene TRBV19 combines with J gene TRBJ1-2; the D is unclear. The source material was peripheral blood, sampled in a trial of Ad26.COV2.S vaccine versus placebo. The source is a person aged 18-65 years who received the Ad26.COV2.S COVID-19 vaccine or a placebo. The CDR3 spells CASSITRNYGYTF. CDR3 coding DNA: TGTGCCAGTAGTATAACACGGAACTATGGCTACACCTTC.